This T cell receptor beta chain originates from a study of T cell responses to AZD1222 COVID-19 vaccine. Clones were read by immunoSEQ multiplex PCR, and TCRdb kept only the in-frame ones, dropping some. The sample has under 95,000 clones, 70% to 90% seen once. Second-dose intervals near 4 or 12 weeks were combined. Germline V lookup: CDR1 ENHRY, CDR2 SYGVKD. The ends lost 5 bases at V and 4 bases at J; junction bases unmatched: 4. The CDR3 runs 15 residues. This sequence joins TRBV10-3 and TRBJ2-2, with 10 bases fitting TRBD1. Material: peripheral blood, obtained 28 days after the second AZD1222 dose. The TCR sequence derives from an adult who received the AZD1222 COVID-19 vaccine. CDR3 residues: CAISPTGGTTGELFF. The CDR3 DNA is TGTGCCATCAGTCCGACAGGGGGCACCACCGGGGAGCTGTTTTTT.